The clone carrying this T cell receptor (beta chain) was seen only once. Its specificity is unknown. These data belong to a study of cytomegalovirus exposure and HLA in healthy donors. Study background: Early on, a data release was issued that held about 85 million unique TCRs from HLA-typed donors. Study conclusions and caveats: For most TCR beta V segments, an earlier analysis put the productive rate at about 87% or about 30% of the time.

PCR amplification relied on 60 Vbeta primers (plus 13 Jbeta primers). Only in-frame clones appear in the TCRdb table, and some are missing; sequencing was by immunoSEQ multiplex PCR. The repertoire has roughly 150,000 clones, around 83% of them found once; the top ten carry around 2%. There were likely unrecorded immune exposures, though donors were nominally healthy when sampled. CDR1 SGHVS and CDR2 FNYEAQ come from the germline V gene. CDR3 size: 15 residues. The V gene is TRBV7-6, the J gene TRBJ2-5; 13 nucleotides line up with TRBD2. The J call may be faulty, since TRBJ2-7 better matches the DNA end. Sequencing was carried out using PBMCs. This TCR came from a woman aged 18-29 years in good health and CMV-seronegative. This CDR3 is CASSSLGLAGTEQYF. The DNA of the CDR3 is TGTGCCAGCAGCTCCCTGGGACTAGCGGGAACCGAGCAGTACTTC.